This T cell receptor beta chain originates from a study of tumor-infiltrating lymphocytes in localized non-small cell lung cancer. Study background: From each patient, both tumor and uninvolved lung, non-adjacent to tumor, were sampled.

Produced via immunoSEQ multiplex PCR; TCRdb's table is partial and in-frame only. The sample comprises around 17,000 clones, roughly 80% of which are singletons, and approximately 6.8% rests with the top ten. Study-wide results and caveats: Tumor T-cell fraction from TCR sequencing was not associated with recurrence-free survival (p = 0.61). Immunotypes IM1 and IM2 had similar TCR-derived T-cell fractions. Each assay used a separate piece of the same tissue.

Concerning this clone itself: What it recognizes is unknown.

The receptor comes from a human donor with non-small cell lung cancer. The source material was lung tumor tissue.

CDR3 in DNA: TGTGCCAGCAGCTTAAGGGGAGGTTGGGATGAGCAGTTCTTC. This codes for CASSLRGGWDEQFF. The rearrangement joins TRBV11-1 to TRBJ2-1; D possibly corresponds to TRBD2 (6 bases). Germline V lookup: CDR1 SGHAT, CDR2 FQDESV (reference sequence). This CDR3 contains 14 residues. V gave up 2 bases and J gave up 8 bases, with 13 bases separating them.